At least ten counts were recorded for the clone carrying this TCR beta chain. As yet, its antigen is unknown. Authors of the study amplified TCR beta CDR3 regions from RNA transcripts. In the first-round RT-PCR of the TCR CDR3, the HTBI primer set was used. A single record per CDR3 protein comes from TCRdb applying MiXCR to the multiplex PCR reads. The table has about 530,000 distinct CDR3 sequences, 17% seen once. This entry comes from a study of T cells in Graves' hyperthyroidism and ophthalmopathy. Study observations and caveats: For ophthalmopathy, model prediction preceded onset by a median about 6.2 months. Most clonotypes expanded in thyroid above 0.001 were likewise present in blood.

The TCR comes from a woman aged 18-29 years with Graves' ophthalmopathy. Sequencing was done on a sample of blood.

The CDR3 DNA reads TGCAGTGCTAGACCCCGGACAGTCCAAGAGACCCAGTACTTC. This codes for CSARPRTVQETQYF. V is TRBV20-1 and J is TRBJ2-5; possibly TRBD1 for D (6 bases). The CDR3 is made up of 14 amino acids. V lost 2 bases and J 1 base, leaving 11 bases between the germline ends. In germline, CDR1 is DFQATT, CDR2 SNEGSKA (reference sequence).